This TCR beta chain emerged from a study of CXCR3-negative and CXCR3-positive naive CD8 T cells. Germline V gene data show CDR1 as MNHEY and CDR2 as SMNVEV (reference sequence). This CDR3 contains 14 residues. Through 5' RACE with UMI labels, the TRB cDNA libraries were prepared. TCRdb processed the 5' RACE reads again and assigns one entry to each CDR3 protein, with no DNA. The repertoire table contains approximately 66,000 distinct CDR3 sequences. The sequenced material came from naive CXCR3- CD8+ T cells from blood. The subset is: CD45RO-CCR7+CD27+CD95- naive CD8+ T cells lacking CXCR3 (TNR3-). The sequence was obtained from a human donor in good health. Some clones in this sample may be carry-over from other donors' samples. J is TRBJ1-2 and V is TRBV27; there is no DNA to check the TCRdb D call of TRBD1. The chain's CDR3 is CASSPEGGWLGYTF.